This paragraph covers one TCR beta chain sequence. In the source study's methods: From reference gene primer amplification, estimates of nucleated cell counts were derived. Clones were sequenced by immunoSEQ multiplex PCR, and TCRdb holds only the in-frame ones, with some missing. V and J calls and clone size are given by that table; D and trimming were obtained from the DNA. The sample holds roughly 17,000 clones, about three quarters seen once. This record comes from a study of blood T cell repertoires in COVID-19. The CDR3 extends over 16 amino acids. V shed 0 bases, J shed 5 bases, and the junction held 6 bases outside the gene matches. CDR1 and CDR2 (germline): MNHEY, SMNVEV (reference sequence).

V and J are TRBV27 and TRBJ1-4; 7 positions match TRBD1. Sequenced: peripheral blood. The TCR comes from a man aged 55 to 70 with acute or convalescent COVID-19. This CDR3 reads CASSLSWDRVNEKLFF. As DNA, the CDR3 is TGTGCCAGCAGTTTATCCTGGGACAGAGTGAATGAAAAACTGTTTTTT.